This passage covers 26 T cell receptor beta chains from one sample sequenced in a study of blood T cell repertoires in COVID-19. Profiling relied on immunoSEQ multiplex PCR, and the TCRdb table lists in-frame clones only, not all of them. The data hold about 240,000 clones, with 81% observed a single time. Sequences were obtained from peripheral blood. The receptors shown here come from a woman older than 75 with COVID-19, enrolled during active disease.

CDR3 bases: TGTGCCAGCAGCCCGGGGGTCGGCGAGCAGTACTTC. Amino acids: CASSPGVGEQYF. The genes are TRBV3-1 (or the pseudogene TRBV3-2) and TRBJ2-7; D may be TRBD2 (6 bases). Trimming cost V 4 bases and J 6 bases, with 10 bases left between them. The CDR3 extends over 12 amino acids. In germline, CDR1 is LGHDT, CDR2 YNNKEL (reference sequence).

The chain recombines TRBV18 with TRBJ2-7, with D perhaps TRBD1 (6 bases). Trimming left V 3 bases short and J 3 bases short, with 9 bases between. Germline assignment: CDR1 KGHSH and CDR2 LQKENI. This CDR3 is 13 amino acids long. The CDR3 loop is CASSPRTVYEQYF. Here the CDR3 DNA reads TGTGCCAGCTCACCCCGGACAGTCTACGAGCAGTACTTC. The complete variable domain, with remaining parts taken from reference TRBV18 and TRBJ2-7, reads NAGVMQNPRHLVRRRGQEARLRCSPMKGHSHVYWYRQLPEEGLKFMVYLQKENIIDESGMPKERFSAEFPKEGPSILRIQQVVRGDSAAYFCASSPRTVYEQYFGPGTRLTVT.

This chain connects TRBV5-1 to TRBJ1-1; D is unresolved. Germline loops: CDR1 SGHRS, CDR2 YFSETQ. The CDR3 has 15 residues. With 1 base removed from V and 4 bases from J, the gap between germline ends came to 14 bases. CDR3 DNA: TGCGCCAGCAGCTTGTCCCCTGACGCGGCCACTGAAGCTTTCTTT. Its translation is CASSLSPDAATEAFF.

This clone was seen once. CDR3 in amino acids: CASSMAKYGYTF. In DNA, the CDR3 is TGTGCCAGTAGTATGGCAAAGTATGGCTACACCTTC. The genes are TRBV19 and TRBJ1-2; D not resolved. V lost 3 bases, J lost 5 bases, and 7 bases lay in between. CDR3 length: 12 amino acids. The germline V gene encodes CDR1 LNHDA and CDR2 SQIVND (reference sequence).

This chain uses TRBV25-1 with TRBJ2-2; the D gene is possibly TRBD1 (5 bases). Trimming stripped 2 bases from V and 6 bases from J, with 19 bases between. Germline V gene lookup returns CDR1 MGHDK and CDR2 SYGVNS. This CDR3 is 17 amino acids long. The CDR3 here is CASSEGGGAGASGELFF. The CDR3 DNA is TGTGCCAGCAGTGAAGGTGGTGGGGCCGGAGCTTCCGGGGAGCTGTTTTTT. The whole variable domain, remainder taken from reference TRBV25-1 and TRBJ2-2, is EADIYQTPRYLVIGTGKKITLECSQTMGHDKMYWYQQDPGMELHLIHYSYGVNSTEKGDLSSESTVSRIRTEHFPLTLESARPSHTSQYLCASSEGGGAGASGELFFGEGSRLTVL.

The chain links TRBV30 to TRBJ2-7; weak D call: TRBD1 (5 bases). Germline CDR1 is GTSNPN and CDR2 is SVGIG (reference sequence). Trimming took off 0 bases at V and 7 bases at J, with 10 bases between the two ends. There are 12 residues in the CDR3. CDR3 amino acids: CAWSVGQGEQYF. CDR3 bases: TGTGCCTGGAGTGTAGGCCAGGGTGAGCAGTACTTC. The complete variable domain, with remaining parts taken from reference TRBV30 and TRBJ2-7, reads SQTIHQWPATLVQPVGSPLSLECTVEGTSNPNLYWYRQAAGRGLQLLFYSVGIGQISSEVPQNLSASRPQDRQFILSSKKLLLSDSGFYLCAWSVGQGEQYFGPGTRLTVT.

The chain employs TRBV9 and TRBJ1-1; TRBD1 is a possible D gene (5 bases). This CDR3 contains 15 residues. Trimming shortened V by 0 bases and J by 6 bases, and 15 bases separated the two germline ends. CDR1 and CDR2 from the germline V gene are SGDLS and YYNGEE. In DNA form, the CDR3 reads TGTGCCAGCAGCGTAGAGGACCTGGGGGGAGCTGAAGCTTTCTTT. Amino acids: CASSVEDLGGAEAFF.

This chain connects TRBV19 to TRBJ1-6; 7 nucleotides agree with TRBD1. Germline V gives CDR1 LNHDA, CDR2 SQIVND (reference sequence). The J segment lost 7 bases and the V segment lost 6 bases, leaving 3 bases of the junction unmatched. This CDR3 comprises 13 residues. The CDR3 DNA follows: TGTGCCAGTAGGGGGACAGAAAATTCACCCCTCCACTTT. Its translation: CASRGTENSPLHF.

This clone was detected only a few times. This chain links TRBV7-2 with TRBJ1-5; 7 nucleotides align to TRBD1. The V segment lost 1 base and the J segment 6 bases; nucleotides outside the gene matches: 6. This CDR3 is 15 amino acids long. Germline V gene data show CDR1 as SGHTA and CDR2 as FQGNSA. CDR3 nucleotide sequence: TGTGCCAGCAGCTTAGAGGGGGCAGTGGCTCAGCCCCAGCATTTT. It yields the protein CASSLEGAVAQPQHF. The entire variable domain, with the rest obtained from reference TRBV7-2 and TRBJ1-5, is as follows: GAGVSQSPSNKVTEKGKDVELRCDPISGHTALYWYRQSLGQGLEFLIYFQGNSAPDKSGLPSDRFSAERTGGSVSTLTIQRTQQEDSAVYLCASSLEGAVAQPQHFGDGTRLSIL.

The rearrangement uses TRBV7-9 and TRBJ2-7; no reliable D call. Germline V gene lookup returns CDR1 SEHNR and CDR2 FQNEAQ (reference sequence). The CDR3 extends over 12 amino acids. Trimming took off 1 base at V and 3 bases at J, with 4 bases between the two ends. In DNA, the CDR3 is TGTGCCAGCAGCTTAGATCACTACGAGCAGTACTTC. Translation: CASSLDHYEQYF.

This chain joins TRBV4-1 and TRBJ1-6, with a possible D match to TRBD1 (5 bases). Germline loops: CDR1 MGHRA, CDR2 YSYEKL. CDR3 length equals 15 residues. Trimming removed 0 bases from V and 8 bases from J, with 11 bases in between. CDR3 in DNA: TGCGCCAGCAGCCAAGAAATAGGACATCATTCACCCCTCCACTTT. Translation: CASSQEIGHHSPLHF.

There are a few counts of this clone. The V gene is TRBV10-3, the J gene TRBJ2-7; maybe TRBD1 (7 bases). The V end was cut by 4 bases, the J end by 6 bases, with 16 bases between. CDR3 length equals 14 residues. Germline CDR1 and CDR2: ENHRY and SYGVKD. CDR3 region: CAISAGGQTAEQYF. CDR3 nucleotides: TGTGCCATCAGTGCCGGGGGACAGACGGCCGAGCAGTACTTC.

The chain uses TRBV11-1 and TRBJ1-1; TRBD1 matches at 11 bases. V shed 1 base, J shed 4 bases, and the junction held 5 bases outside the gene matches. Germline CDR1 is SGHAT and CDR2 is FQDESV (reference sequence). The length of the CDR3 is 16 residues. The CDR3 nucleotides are TGTGCCAGCAGCTTAGGCCGGGACAGGGGGAGCACTGAAGCTTTCTTT. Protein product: CASSLGRDRGSTEAFF.

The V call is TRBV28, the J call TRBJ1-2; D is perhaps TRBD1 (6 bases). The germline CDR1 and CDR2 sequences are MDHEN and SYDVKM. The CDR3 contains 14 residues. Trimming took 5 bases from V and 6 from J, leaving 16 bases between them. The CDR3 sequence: CASSPPPQGHGYTF. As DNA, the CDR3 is TGTGCCAGCAGTCCCCCCCCACAGGGTCATGGCTACACCTTC.

The CDR3 loop reads CASSYSEGREQYF. In nucleotides, the CDR3 is TGTGCCAGCAGTTACTCGGAGGGGAGAGAGCAGTACTTC. The rearrangement uses TRBV6-5 and TRBJ2-7; D perhaps matches TRBD2 (6 bases). Trimming shortened V by 0 bases and J by 7 bases, and 10 bases separated the two germline ends. Germline V gene sequence: CDR1 MNHEY, CDR2 SVGAGI. The CDR3 is 13 residues long.

CDR3 amino acids: CASSPPGHRNSPLHF. For the CDR3, the DNA is TGTGCCAGCAGCCCTCCGGGACACCGCAATTCACCCCTCCACTTT. The gene calls are TRBV3-1 (or the pseudogene TRBV3-2) and TRBJ1-6; D possibly corresponds to TRBD1 (6 bases). V was clipped by 4 bases and J by 7 bases, with 14 bases between them. The CDR3 runs 15 residues. Germline values: CDR1 LGHDT, CDR2 YNNKEL (reference sequence).

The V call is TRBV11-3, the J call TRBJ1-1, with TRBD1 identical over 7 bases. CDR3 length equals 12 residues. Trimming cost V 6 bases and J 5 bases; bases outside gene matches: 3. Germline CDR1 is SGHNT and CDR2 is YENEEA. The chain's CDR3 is CASSLQGTEAFF. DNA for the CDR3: TGTGCCAGCAGTTTACAGGGGACTGAAGCTTTCTTT.

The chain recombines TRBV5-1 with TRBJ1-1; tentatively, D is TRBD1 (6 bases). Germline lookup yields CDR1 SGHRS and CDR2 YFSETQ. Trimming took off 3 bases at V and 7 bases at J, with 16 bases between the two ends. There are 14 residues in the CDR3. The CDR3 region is CASSSSGTTYEAFF. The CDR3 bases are TGCGCCAGCAGCTCTAGTGGGACAACCTATGAAGCTTTCTTT.

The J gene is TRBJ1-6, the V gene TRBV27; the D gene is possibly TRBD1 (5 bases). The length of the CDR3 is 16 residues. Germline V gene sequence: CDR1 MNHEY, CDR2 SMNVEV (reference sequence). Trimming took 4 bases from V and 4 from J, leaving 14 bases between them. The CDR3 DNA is TGTGCCAGCAGTTCCCAGGGAAGGCAGTATAATTCACCCCTCCACTTT. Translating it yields CASSSQGRQYNSPLHF.

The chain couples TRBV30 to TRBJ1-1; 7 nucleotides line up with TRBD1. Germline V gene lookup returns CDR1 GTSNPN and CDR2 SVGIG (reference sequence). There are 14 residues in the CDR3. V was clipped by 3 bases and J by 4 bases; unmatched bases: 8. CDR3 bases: TGTGCCTGGAGCGTTGACAGGGTGGGCACTGAAGCTTTCTTT. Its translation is CAWSVDRVGTEAFF.

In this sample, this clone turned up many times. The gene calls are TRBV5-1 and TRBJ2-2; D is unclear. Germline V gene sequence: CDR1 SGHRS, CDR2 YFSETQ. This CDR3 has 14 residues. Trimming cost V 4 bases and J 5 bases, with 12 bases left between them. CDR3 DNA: TGCGCCAGCAGCGTATCACAGAATACCGGGGAGCTGTTTTTT. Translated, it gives CASSVSQNTGELFF.

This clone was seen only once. The CDR3 here is CASSSGTGGTGELFF. In DNA form, the CDR3 reads TGTGCCAGCAGCTCCGGGACAGGGGGAACCGGGGAGCTGTTTTTT. The rearrangement uses TRBV7-2 and TRBJ2-2; the match to TRBD1 covers 11 bases. V trimming: 4 bases; J trimming: 5 bases; junction bases outside the gene matches: 3. This CDR3 is built from 15 residues. The germline gives CDR1 SGHTA, CDR2 FQGNSA. Full variable domain (rest looked up from reference TRBV7-2 and TRBJ2-2): GAGVSQSPSNKVTEKGKDVELRCDPISGHTALYWYRQSLGQGLEFLIYFQGNSAPDKSGLPSDRFSAERTGGSVSTLTIQRTQQEDSAVYLCASSSGTGGTGELFFGEGSRLTVL.

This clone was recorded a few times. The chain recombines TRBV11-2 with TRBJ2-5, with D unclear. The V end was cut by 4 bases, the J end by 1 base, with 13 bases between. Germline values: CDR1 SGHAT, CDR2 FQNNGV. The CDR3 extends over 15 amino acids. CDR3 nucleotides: TGTGCCAGCAGCTATCCCCAAGCGACCCAAGAGACCCAGTACTTC. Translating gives CASSYPQATQETQYF.

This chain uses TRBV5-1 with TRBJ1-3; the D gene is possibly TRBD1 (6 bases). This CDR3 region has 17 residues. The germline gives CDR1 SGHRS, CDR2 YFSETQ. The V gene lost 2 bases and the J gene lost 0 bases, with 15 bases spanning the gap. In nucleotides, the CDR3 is TGCGCCAGCAGCTTTTCCCCAGGGGCCGCCTCTGGAAACACCATATATTTT. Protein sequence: CASSFSPGAASGNTIYF.

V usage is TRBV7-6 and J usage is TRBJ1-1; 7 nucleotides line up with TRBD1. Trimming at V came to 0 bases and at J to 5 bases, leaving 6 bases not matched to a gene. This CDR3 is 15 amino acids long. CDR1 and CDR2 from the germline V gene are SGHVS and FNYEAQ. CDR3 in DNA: TGTGCCAGCAGCTTAGCGGTGACAGGGTTAACTGAAGCTTTCTTT. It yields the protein CASSLAVTGLTEAFF.

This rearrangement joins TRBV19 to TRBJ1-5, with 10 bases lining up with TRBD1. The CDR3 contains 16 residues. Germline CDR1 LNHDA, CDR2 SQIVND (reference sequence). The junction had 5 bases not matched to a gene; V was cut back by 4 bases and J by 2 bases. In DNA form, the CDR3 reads TGTGCCAGTAGTACGACAGGGGGCTCGGGCAATCAGCCCCAGCATTTT. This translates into CASSTTGGSGNQPQHF.